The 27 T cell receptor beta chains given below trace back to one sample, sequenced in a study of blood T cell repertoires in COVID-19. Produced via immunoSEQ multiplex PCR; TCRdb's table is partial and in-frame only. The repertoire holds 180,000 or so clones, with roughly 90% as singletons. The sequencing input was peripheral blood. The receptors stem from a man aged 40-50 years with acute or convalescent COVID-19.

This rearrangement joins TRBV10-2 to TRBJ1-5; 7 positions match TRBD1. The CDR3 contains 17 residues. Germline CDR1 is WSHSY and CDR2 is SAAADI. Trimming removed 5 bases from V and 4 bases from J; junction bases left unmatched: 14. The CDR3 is CASSTDRVLIGNQPQHF. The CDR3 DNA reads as TGCGCCAGCAGTACCGACAGGGTGTTAATTGGGAATCAGCCCCAGCATTTT.

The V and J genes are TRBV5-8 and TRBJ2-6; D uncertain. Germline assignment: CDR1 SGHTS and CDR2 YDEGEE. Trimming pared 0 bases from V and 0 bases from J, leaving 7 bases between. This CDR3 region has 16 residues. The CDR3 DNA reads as TGTGCCAGCAGCTTGGGACTGACCTCTGGGGCCAACGTCCTGACTTTC. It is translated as CASSLGLTSGANVLTF.

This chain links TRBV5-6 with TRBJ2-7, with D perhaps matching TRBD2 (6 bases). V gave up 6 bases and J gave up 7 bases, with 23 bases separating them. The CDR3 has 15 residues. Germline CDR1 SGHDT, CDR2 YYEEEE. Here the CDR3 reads CASTFFGGAFREQYF. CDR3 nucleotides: TGTGCCAGCACCTTCTTTGGAGGGGCTTTCCGGGAGCAGTACTTC.

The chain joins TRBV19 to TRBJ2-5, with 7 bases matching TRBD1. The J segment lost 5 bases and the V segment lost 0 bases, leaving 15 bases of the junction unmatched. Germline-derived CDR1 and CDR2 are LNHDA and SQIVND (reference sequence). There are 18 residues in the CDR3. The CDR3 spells CASSIDLCYRGLAETQYF. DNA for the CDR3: TGTGCCAGTAGTATAGATCTCTGTTACAGGGGTTTAGCCGAGACCCAGTACTTC. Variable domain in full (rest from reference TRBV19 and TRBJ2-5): DGGITQSPKYLFRKEGQNVTLSCEQNLNHDAMYWYRQDPGQGLRLIYYSQIVNDFQKGDIAEGYSVSREKKESFPLTVTSAQKNPTAFYLCASSIDLCYRGLAETQYFGPGTRLLVL.

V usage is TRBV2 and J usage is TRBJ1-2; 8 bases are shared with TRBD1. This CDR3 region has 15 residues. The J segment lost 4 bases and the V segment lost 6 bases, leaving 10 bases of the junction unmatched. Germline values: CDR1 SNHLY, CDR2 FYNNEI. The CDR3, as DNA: TGTGCCAGCAGCCTCGGGACAGGTGGCCCCTATGGCTACACCTTC. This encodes CASSLGTGGPYGYTF.

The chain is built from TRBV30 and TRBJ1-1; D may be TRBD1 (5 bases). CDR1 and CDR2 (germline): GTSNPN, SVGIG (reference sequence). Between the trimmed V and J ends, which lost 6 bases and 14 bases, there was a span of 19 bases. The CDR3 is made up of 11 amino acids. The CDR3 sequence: CACASNPGYFF. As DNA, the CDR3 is TGTGCCTGCGCGAGTAATCCAGGGTACTTCTTT.

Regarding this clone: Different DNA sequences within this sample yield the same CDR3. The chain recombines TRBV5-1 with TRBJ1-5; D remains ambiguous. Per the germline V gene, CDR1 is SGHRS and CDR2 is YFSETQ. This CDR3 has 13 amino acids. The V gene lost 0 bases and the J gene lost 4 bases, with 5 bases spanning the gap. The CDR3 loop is CASSLDGNQPQHF. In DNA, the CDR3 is TGCGCCAGCAGCTTGGACGGTAATCAGCCCCAGCATTTT.

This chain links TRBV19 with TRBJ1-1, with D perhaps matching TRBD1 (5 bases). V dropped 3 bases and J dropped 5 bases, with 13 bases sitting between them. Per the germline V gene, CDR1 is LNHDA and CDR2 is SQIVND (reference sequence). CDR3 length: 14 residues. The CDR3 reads CASSIAGVRTEAFF. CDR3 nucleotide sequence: TGTGCCAGTAGTATCGCGGGGGTAAGGACTGAAGCTTTCTTT.

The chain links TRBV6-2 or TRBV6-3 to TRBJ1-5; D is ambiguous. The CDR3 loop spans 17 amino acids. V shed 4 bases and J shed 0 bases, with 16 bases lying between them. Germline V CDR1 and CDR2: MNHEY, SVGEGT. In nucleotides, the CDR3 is TGTGCCAGCAGTTTACTATTGCGGGTAGTTAGCAATCAGCCCCAGCATTTT. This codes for CASSLLLRVVSNQPQHF.

The CDR3 sequence: CASSISGSHGYTF. The CDR3 DNA reads as TGTGCCAGCAGCATCTCAGGGTCGCACGGCTACACCTTC. The chain combines TRBV5-4 with TRBJ1-2, with D maybe TRBD1 (5 bases). This CDR3 is 13 amino acids long. Per germline, CDR1 SGHNT and CDR2 YYREEE (reference sequence). V gave up 4 bases and J gave up 8 bases, with 15 bases separating them. Using reference TRBV5-4 and TRBJ1-2 for the parts outside the CDR3, the full variable domain is ETGVTQSPTHLIKTRGQQVTLRCSSQSGHNTVSWYQQALGQGPQFIFQYYREEENGRGNFPPRFSGLQFPNYSSELNVNALELDDSALYLCASSISGSHGYTFGSGTRLTVV.

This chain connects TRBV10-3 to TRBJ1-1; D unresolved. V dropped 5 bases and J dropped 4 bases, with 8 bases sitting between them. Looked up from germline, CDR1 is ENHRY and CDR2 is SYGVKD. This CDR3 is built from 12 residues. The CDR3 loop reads CAISSLSTEAFF. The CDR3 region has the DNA TGTGCCATCAGTTCCCTCTCCACTGAAGCTTTCTTT.

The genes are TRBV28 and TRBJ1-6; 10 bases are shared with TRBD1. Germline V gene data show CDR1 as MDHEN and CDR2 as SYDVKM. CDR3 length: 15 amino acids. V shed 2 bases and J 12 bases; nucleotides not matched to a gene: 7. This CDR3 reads CASSLPGQGGRPLHF. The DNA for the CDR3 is TGTGCCAGCAGTTTACCTGGACAGGGGGGCCGACCCCTCCACTTT.

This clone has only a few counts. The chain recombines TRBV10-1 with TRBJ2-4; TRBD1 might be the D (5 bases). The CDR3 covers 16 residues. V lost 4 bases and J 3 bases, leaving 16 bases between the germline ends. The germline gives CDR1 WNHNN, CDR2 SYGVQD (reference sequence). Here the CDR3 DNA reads TGCGCCAGCAGTGTCTGGACCCAAAGGGGCAAAAACATTCAGTACTTC. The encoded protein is CASSVWTQRGKNIQYF.

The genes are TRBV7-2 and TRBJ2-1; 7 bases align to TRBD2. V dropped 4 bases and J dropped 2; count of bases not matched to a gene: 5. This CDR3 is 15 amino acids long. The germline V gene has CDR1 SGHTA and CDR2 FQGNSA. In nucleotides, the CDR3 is TGTGCCAGCAGCTACGTAGCGGGTACCTACAATGAGCAGTTCTTC. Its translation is CASSYVAGTYNEQFF. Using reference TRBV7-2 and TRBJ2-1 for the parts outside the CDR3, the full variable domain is GAGVSQSPSNKVTEKGKDVELRCDPISGHTALYWYRQSLGQGLEFLIYFQGNSAPDKSGLPSDRFSAERTGGSVSTLTIQRTQQEDSAVYLCASSYVAGTYNEQFFGPGTRLTVL.

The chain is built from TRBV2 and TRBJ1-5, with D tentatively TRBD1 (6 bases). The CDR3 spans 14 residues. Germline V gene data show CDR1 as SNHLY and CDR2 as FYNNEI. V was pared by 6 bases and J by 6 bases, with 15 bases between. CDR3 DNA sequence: TGTGCCAGCAGCAAAACAGGGAGAGGTCAGCCCCAGCATTTT. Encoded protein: CASSKTGRGQPQHF.

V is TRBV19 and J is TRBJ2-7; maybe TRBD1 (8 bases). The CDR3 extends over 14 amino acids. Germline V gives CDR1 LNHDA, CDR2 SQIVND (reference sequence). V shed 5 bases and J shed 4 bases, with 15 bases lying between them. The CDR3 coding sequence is TGTGCCAGTAGTGCACAGGGGGAGGGGTACGAGCAGTACTTC. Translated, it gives CASSAQGEGYEQYF.

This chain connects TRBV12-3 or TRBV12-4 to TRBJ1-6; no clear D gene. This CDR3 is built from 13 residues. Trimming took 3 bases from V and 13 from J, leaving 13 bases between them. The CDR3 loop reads CASSFARQTPLHF. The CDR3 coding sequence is TGTGCCAGCAGTTTTGCCAGACAAACCCCCCTCCACTTT.

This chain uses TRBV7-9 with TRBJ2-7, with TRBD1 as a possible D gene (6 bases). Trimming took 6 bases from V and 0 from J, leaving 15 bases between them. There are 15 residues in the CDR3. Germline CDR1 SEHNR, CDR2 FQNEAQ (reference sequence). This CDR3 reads CASRRQGQGSYEQYF. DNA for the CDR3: TGTGCCAGCAGGAGGCAGGGACAAGGCTCCTACGAGCAGTACTTC.

The CDR3: CASSFSEGTEAFF. The CDR3 bases are TGTGCCAGCAGCTTCAGCGAAGGCACTGAAGCTTTCTTT. V and J are TRBV7-9 and TRBJ1-1; D is unclear. Between the trimmed V and J ends, which lost 3 bases and 4 bases, there was a span of 9 bases. CDR1 is SEHNR and CDR2 is FQNEAQ in the germline V gene (reference sequence). The CDR3 contains 13 residues.

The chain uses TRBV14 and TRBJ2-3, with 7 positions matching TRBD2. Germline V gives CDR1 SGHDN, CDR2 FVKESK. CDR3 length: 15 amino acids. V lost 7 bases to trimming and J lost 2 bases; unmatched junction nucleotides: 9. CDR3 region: CASTWTGGATDTQYF. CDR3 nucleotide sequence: TGTGCCAGCACATGGACGGGGGGAGCCACAGATACGCAGTATTTT.

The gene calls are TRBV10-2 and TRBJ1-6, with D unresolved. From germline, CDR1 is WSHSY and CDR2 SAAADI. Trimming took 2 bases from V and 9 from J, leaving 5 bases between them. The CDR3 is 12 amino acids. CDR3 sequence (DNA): TGCGCCAGCAGTGAGACTTCTTCACCCCTCCACTTT. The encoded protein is CASSETSSPLHF.

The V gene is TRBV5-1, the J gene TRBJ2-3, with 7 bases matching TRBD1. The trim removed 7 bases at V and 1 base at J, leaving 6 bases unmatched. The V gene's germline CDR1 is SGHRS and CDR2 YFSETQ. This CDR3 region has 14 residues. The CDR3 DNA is TGCGCCAGCGGTACCCAGGGGGGCACAGATACGCAGTATTTT. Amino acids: CASGTQGGTDTQYF.

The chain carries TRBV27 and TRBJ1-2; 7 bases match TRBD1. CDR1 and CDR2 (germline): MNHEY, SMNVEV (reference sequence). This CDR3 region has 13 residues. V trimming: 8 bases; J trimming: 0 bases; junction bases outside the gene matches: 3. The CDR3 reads CASGTASNYGYTF. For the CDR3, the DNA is TGTGCCAGCGGGACAGCCTCTAACTATGGCTACACCTTC.

As DNA, the CDR3 is TGTGCCAGCAGTTTGGGGGGGACGAATGGCTACACCTTC. Translation gives CASSLGGTNGYTF. This chain joins TRBV12-3 or TRBV12-4 and TRBJ1-2, with D possibly being TRBD1 (5 bases). This CDR3 has 13 residues. The germline V and J ends were trimmed by 3 bases and 6 bases, with 11 bases remaining between them.

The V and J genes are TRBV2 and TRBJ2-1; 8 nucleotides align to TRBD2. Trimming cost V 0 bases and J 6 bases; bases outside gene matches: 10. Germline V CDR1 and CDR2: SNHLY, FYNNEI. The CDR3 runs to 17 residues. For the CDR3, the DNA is TGTGCCAGCAGTGAAGCTGGAGGGCGGGGGGCTTTCAATGAGCAGTTCTTC. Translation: CASSEAGGRGAFNEQFF.

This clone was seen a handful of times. The CDR3 DNA reads as TGTGCCTGGTGGGCTTACTACTATGGCTACACCTTC. Its translation is CAWWAYYYGYTF. This chain connects TRBV30 to TRBJ1-2; D is uncertain. The germline gives CDR1 GTSNPN, CDR2 SVGIG (reference sequence). Trimming removed 5 bases from V and 3 bases from J, with 10 bases in between. The CDR3 runs 12 residues.

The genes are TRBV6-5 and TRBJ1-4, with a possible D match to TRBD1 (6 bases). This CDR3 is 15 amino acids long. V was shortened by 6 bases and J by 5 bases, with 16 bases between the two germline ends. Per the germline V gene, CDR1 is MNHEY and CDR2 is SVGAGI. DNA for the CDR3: TGTGCCAGCAGAACCTCAGGGGCCACCAATGAAAAACTGTTTTTT. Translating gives CASRTSGATNEKLFF.